This TCR beta chain was sequenced for a study of blood T cell repertoires in COVID-19. Across the whole study: Material from acute and convalescent COVID-19 was sourced from the United States, Italy and Spain. In each case, the material was cDNA or gDNA derived from T cells, B-cell-depleted T cells, or PBMCs.

As originally analysed: For nucleated cells, counts were estimated from reference gene primer amplification. Assay: immunoSEQ multiplex PCR; the TCRdb copy retains only in-frame clones and omits some. Clone size and V and J calls were adopted from that table, with D and trimming inferred from the DNA. The sample yields about 280,000 clones, around 82% seen once. V was clipped by 7 bases and J by 0 bases; unmatched bases: 10. CDR3 length: 17 residues. Germline CDR1 is SEHNR and CDR2 is FQNEAQ (reference sequence). The source of this sequence is a woman in her fifties or sixties who had recovered from COVID-19. This sequence joins TRBV7-9 and TRBJ2-5; 11 bases match TRBD2. The sample consisted of peripheral blood. CDR3 in amino acids: CASTHPGTSGDQETQYF. The DNA for the CDR3 is TGTGCCAGCACCCACCCAGGGACTAGCGGAGACCAAGAGACCCAGTACTTC.